One and the same sample provided the 2 T cell receptor beta chains below, sequenced in a study of STAT5B mutations in CD4+ large granular lymphocyte leukemia. Sequencing used immunoSEQ multiplex PCR; TCRdb keeps in-frame clones, though not all of them. The sample lists 30,000 to 40,000 clones; 69% were seen once. Sequencing used CD4+ T cells from blood buffy coats. The receptors derive from a human donor in good health.

J is TRBJ1-5 and V is TRBV30; D ambiguous. Germline V gene lookup returns CDR1 GTSNPN and CDR2 SVGIG (reference sequence). This CDR3 comprises 15 residues. V gave up 2 bases and J gave up 0 bases, with 11 bases separating them. CDR3 amino acids: CAWSWGVGSNQPQHF. The CDR3 DNA follows: TGTGCCTGGAGTTGGGGAGTGGGTAGCAATCAGCCCCAGCATTTT.

This clone was seen more than once but under ten times. This chain connects TRBV4-3 to TRBJ2-5; no clear D gene. CDR3 length equals 14 residues. The V end lost 3 bases, the J end lost 5 bases, and 13 bases lay between the germline ends. Per germline, CDR1 LGHNA and CDR2 YSLEER. The CDR3 nucleotides are TGCGCCAGCAGCCAGGGAATACAGTCGGAGACCCAGTACTTC. Protein: CASSQGIQSETQYF.